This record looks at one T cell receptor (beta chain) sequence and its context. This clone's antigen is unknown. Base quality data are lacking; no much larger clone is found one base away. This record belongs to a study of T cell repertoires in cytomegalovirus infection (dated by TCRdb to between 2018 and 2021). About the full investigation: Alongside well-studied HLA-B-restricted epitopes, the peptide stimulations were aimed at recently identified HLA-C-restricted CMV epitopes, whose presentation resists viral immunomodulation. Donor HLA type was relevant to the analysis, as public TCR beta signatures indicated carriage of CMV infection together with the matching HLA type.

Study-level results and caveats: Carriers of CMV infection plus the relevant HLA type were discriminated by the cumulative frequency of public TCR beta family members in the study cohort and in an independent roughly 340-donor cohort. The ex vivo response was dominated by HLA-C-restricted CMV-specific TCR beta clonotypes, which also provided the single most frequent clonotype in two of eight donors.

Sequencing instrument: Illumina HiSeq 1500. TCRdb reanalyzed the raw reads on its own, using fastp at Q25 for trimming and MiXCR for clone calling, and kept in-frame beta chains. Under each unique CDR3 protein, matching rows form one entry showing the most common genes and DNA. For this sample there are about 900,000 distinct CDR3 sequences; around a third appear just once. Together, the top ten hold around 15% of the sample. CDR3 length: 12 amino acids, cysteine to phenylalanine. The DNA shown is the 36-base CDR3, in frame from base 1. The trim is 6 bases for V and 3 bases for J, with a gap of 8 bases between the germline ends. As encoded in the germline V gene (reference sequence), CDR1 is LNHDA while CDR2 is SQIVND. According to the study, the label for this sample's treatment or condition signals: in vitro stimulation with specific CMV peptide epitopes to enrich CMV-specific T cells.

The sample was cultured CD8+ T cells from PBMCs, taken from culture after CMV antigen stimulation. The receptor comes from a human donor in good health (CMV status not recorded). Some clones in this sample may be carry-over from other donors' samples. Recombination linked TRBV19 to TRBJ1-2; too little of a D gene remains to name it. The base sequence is TGTGCCAGTAGGGACGGGTACTATGGCTACACCTTC. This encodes CASRDGYYGYTF.